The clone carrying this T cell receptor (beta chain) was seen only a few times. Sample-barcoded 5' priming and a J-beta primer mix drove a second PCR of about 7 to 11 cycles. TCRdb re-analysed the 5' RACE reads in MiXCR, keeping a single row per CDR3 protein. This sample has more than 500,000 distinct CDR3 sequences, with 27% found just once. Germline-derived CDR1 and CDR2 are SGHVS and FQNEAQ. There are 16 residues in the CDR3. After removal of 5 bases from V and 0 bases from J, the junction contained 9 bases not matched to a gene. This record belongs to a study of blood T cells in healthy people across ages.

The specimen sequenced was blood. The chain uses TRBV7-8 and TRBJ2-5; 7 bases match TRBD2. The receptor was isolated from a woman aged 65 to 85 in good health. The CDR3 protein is CASSPLGSGHQETQYF. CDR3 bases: TGTGCCAGCAGCCCCCTCGGTAGCGGGCACCAAGAGACCCAGTACTTC.